This entry concerns a single T cell receptor (beta chain). The antigen remains undetermined. The data derive from a study of tumor and adjacent non-tumor tissue in lung cancer. Study outcomes and limitations: Top 100 clones took a larger repertoire share in normal lung.

V dropped 5 bases and J dropped 8 bases, with 19 bases sitting between them. This CDR3 has 15 residues. The template was RNA from unsorted bulk tissue. The normal lung tissue was taken more than 3 cm from the tumor edge. TCRbeta libraries were built with three rounds of nested PCR, modified from ARM-PCR. TCRdb re-derived calls from the multiplex PCR reads in MiXCR, one entry per CDR3 protein. The repertoire holds some 100,000 distinct CDR3 sequences, with about 64% as singletons. The sequenced material came from distant non-tumor lung tissue. V is TRBV12-3 or TRBV12-4 and J is TRBJ2-1; D is tentatively TRBD1 or TRBD2 (6 bases each). The receptor was isolated from a man in his fifties or sixties with non-small cell lung cancer. The CDR3 here is CASSRGQGRFDEQFF. The CDR3 nucleotides are TGTGCCAGCAGTCGCGGGCAGGGGAGGTTCGATGAGCAGTTCTTC.